Sequencing of this TCR beta chain was carried out in a study of OX40 agonist ivuxolimab in advanced cancers. This CDR3 comprises 17 residues. Per germline, CDR1 LNHDA and CDR2 SQIVND (reference sequence). J lost 6 bases, V lost 1 base, and 6 bases had no gene match. Assay: immunoSEQ multiplex PCR; the TCRdb copy retains only in-frame clones and omits some. In the table there are 20,000 to 25,000 clones, around 85% of which are singletons. This TCR derives from an adult with an advanced solid tumor such as melanoma, head and neck, liver or kidney cancer. J is TRBJ2-1 and V is TRBV19; TRBD2 agrees at 13 bases. The material was CD4+ or CD8+ T cells sorted from blood, obtained in a trial of the OX40 agonist ivuxolimab. CDR3 in DNA: TGTGCCAGTAGTATAGCCGAGACTAGCGGGGGGTTCAATGAGCAGTTCTTC. Translation: CASSIAETSGGFNEQFF.